Reported below is one TCR beta chain. This sample stems from a study of blood T cell repertoires in COVID-19. Background on the study: Italy, Spain and the United States were the sources of the convalescent and acute COVID-19 samples. Nucleic acid was either cDNA or gDNA, and it came from T cells, B-cell-depleted T cells, or PBMCs.

Per the original methods: Estimates of nucleated cell counts were drawn from the amplification of reference gene primers. Measured with immunoSEQ multiplex PCR; TCRdb has only the in-frame clones, and not every one. That table gives V, J and clone size, and the DNA gave D and trimming. The sample has about 45,000 clones, approximately 80% seen once; the top ten hold under 20%. The CDR3 covers 16 residues. CDR1 and CDR2 from the germline V gene are ENHRY and SYGVKD. V dropped 10 bases and J dropped 2; count of bases not matched to a gene: 13. The sequence was obtained from a man in his sixties or seventies with acute or convalescent COVID-19. The sequencing sample was made of peripheral blood. This chain connects TRBV10-3 to TRBJ2-2; TRBD1 matches at 7 bases. CDR3 region: CASQTGEKVNTGELFF. The CDR3 nucleotides read TGTGCCAGCCAAACAGGGGAAAAGGTTAACACCGGGGAGCTGTTTTTT.